This paragraph covers one T cell receptor (beta chain) sequence. This sample stems from a study of CD8+CD57+ T cells in acquired aplastic anemia. CDR1 is LNHNV and CDR2 is YYDKDF in the germline V gene (reference sequence). V was pared by 2 bases and J by 5 bases, with 4 bases of the junction left unmatched. The CDR3 totals 15 residues. Sequenced patients had shown CD8+CD57+ cell expansion by flow cytometry. CDR3 and TCR beta VDJ profiling relied on a genomic DNA template. MiXCR was run by TCRdb on the reads, yielding one entry per CDR3 protein. This table holds about 160,000 distinct CDR3 sequences, 70% to 75% found once.

The sequenced sample consisted of sorted CD4+, CD8+, or CD8+CD57+ T cells (not recorded which) from PBMCs. This chain links TRBV15 with TRBJ2-5, with 11 bases lining up with TRBD2. This TCR was sampled from a human donor with aplastic anemia. This CDR3 is CATSRPLAGGETQYF. CDR3 sequence (DNA): TGTGCCACCAGCAGACCCCTAGCGGGAGGCGAGACCCAGTACTTC.